The 14 T cell receptor beta chains reported below all come from one sample, sequenced in a study of blood T cell repertoires in COVID-19. The table came from immunoSEQ multiplex PCR; TCRdb's copy has only in-frame clones and leaves some out. This table holds about 190,000 clones, roughly 89% found once. The sequenced material came from peripheral blood. Receptors were obtained from a man aged 50 to 59 with acute or convalescent COVID-19.

The chain joins TRBV18 to TRBJ2-7; TRBD1 aligns across 8 bases. This CDR3 comprises 16 residues. The V gene's germline CDR1 is KGHSH and CDR2 LQKENI. Trimming removed 2 bases from V and 0 bases from J; junction bases left unmatched: 6. CDR3 residues: CASSPNSQGASYEQYF. In nucleotides, the CDR3 is TGTGCCAGCTCACCAAATTCTCAGGGGGCCTCCTACGAGCAGTACTTC.

The CDR3 DNA sequence: TGTGCCATCAGTGAGTTGGGCAAAGATCAGCCCCAGCATTTT. Its protein product is CAISELGKDQPQHF. This chain connects TRBV10-3 to TRBJ1-5; D unclear. The CDR3 spans 14 residues. The ends were cut back, 1 base at V and 5 bases at J, with 9 bases in the middle. CDR1 ENHRY and CDR2 SYGVKD come from the germline V gene.

This chain links TRBV7-9 with TRBJ1-4; the match to TRBD1 covers 7 bases. V was clipped by 5 bases and J by 6 bases; unmatched bases: 6. The CDR3 spans 14 residues. CDR1 SEHNR and CDR2 FQNEAQ come from the germline V gene (reference sequence). CDR3 in amino acids: CASSVDRFDEKLFF. The CDR3 DNA follows: TGTGCCAGCAGCGTGGACAGGTTCGATGAAAAACTGTTTTTT.

This chain links TRBV5-6 with TRBJ1-2, with 7 bases fitting TRBD1. V shed 5 bases and J 1 base; nucleotides not matched to a gene: 11. The CDR3 covers 16 residues. Per germline, CDR1 SGHDT and CDR2 YYEEEE. The CDR3, as DNA: TGTGCCAGCAGACCCCCCGGGGACAGAGATAACTATGGCTACACCTTC. It codes for CASRPPGDRDNYGYTF. The whole variable domain, filled in from reference TRBV5-6 and TRBJ1-2, reads DAGVTQSPTHLIKTRGQQVTLRCSPKSGHDTVSWYQQALGQGPQFIFQYYEEEERQRGNFPDRFSGHQFPNYSSELNVNALLLGDSALYLCASRPPGDRDNYGYTFGSGTRLTVV.

The chain joins TRBV19 to TRBJ1-1; D gene uncertain. Trimming shortened V by 3 bases and J by 12 bases, and 20 bases separated the two germline ends. In germline, CDR1 is LNHDA, CDR2 SQIVND (reference sequence). This CDR3 spans 14 amino acids. The CDR3 DNA reads TGTGCCAGTAGTATTGGGCGGCTTCCAGAGGGAACTTTCTTT. It is translated as CASSIGRLPEGTFF.

The chain joins TRBV5-8 to TRBJ1-3; D remains ambiguous. Trimming took 3 bases from V and 6 from J, leaving 10 bases between them. From germline, CDR1 is SGHTS and CDR2 YDEGEE. The CDR3 is 13 amino acids. CDR3 nucleotides: TGTGCCAGCAGCTCGTACATAAAAAACACCATATATTTT. As protein: CASSSYIKNTIYF. Full variable domain (remainder filled in from reference TRBV5-8 and TRBJ1-3): EAGVTQSPTHLIKTRGQQATLRCSPISGHTSVYWYQQALGLGLQFLLWYDEGEERNRGNFPPRFSGRQFPNYSSELNVNALELEDSALYLCASSSYIKNTIYFGEGSWLTVV.

This clone was observed a handful of times. The chain employs TRBV4-1 and TRBJ2-1; D call uncertain. This CDR3 region has 16 residues. V was pared by 6 bases and J by 0 bases, with 15 bases between. CDR1 is MGHRA and CDR2 is YSYEKL in the germline V gene. CDR3 in DNA: TGCGCCAGCAGTTCGACCGGGTCTAGCTCCTACAATGAGCAGTTCTTC. This gives the protein CASSSTGSSSYNEQFF.

In this sample, this clone turned up once. This chain uses TRBV19 with TRBJ1-4, with TRBD1 identical over 7 bases. V trimming: 7 bases; J trimming: 4 bases; junction bases outside the gene matches: 6. This CDR3 has 14 residues. Germline lookup yields CDR1 LNHDA and CDR2 SQIVND (reference sequence). DNA for the CDR3: TGTGCCAGTAAGGGGCAGGGGGATAATGAAAAACTGTTTTTT. Translating it yields CASKGQGDNEKLFF.

The V and J genes are TRBV19 and TRBJ1-4; TRBD1 agrees at 8 bases. Losses at the gene ends were 8 bases for V and 0 bases for J; bases not matched to a gene: 11. CDR1 and CDR2 (germline): LNHDA, SQIVND (reference sequence). This CDR3 has 17 residues. CDR3 in DNA: TGTGCCAGTTCGGGACAGGAAAACTTTGCAACTAATGAAAAACTGTTTTTT. Its protein is CASSGQENFATNEKLFF. The variable domain in full, with the rest retrieved from reference TRBV19 and TRBJ1-4, is DGGITQSPKYLFRKEGQNVTLSCEQNLNHDAMYWYRQDPGQGLRLIYYSQIVNDFQKGDIAEGYSVSREKKESFPLTVTSAQKNPTAFYLCASSGQENFATNEKLFFGSGTQLSVL.

The chain links TRBV3-1 (or the pseudogene TRBV3-2) to TRBJ2-2, with 9 bases that match TRBD2. The CDR3 runs 17 residues. The V and J ends lost 1 base and 0 bases, in that order; junction bases with no gene match: 3. Germline loops: CDR1 LGHDT, CDR2 YNNKEL (reference sequence). This CDR3 reads CASSQGLAGTNTGELFF. The CDR3 DNA is TGTGCCAGCAGCCAAGGGCTAGCGGGGACGAACACCGGGGAGCTGTTTTTT.

The rearrangement links TRBV25-1 to TRBJ2-3; D remains unclear. The CDR3 totals 12 residues. V was shortened by 4 bases and J by 5 bases, with 7 bases between the two germline ends. Germline values: CDR1 MGHDK, CDR2 SYGVNS. CDR3 sequence (DNA): TGTGCCAGCAGTGTTCTTTTAGATACGCAGTATTTT. It specifies CASSVLLDTQYF.

This chain joins TRBV28 and TRBJ2-3, with TRBD1 identical over 9 bases. The ends lost 6 bases at V and 1 base at J; junction bases unmatched: 8. This CDR3 region has 16 residues. Germline V CDR1 and CDR2: MDHEN, SYDVKM. The CDR3 DNA is TGTGCCAGCAGGAAGGAACAGGGGGCCGGCACAGATACGCAGTATTTT. Its protein product is CASRKEQGAGTDTQYF.

CDR3: CASSLNSGRGTDTQYF. The CDR3 nucleotides are TGCGCCAGCAGCTTGAATAGCGGGAGGGGCACAGATACGCAGTATTTT. V usage is TRBV5-1 and J usage is TRBJ2-3, with 11 bases lining up with TRBD2. The V gene's germline CDR1 is SGHRS and CDR2 YFSETQ. The V segment lost 1 base and the J segment 1 base; nucleotides outside the gene matches: 2. The CDR3 is 16 amino acids.

The rearrangement joins TRBV2 to TRBJ1-5, with D maybe TRBD1 (5 bases). The CDR3 sequence is 14 residues long. V was pared by 8 bases and J by 0 bases, with 11 bases between. The germline V gene has CDR1 SNHLY and CDR2 FYNNEI. The DNA of the CDR3 is TGTGCCAGCCGGGGGGATAATAGCAATCAGCCCCAGCATTTT. Translating it yields CASRGDNSNQPQHF. Complete variable domain (other parts from reference TRBV2 and TRBJ1-5): EPEVTQTPSHQVTQMGQEVILRCVPISNHLYFYWYRQILGQKVEFLVSFYNNEISEKSEIFDDQFSVERPDGSNFTLKIRSTKLEDSAMYFCASRGDNSNQPQHFGDGTRLSIL.